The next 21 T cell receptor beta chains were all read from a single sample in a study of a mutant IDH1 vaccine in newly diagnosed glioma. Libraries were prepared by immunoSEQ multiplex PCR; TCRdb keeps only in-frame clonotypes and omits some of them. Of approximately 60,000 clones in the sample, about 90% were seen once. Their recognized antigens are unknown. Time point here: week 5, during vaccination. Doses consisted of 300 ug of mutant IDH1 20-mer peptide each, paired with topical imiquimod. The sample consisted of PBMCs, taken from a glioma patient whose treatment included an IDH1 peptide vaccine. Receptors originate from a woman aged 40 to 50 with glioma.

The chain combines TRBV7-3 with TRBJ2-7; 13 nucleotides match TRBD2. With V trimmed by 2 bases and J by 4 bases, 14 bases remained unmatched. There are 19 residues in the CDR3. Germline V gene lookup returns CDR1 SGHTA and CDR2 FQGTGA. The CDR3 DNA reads TGTGCCAGCAGCTTAGTCAAGCCACCCTGGACTAGCGGGAGATACGAGCAGTACTTC. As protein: CASSLVKPPWTSGRYEQYF. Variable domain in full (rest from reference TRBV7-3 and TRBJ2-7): GAGVSQTPSNKVTEKGKYVELRCDPISGHTALYWYRQSLGQGPEFLIYFQGTGAADDSGLPNDRFFAVRPEGSVSTLKIQRTERGDSAVYLCASSLVKPPWTSGRYEQYFGPGTRLTVT.

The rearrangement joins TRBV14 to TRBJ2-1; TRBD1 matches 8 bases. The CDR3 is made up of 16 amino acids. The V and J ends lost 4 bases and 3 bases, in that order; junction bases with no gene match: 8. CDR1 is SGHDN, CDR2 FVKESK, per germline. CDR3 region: CASSPWTGWGYNEQFF. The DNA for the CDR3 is TGTGCCAGCAGCCCTTGGACAGGGTGGGGCTACAATGAGCAGTTCTTC.

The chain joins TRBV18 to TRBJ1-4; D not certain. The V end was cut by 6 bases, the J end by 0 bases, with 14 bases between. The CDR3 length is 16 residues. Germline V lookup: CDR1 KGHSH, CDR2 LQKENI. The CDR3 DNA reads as TGTGCCAGCTCCTCACTCTTCCGTGCAACTAATGAAAAACTGTTTTTT. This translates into CASSSLFRATNEKLFF.

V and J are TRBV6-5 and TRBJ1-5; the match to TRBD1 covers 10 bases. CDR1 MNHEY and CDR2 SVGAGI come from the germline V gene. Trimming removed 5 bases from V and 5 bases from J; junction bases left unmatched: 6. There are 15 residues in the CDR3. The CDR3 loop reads CASSRRTGGHQPQHF. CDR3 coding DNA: TGTGCCAGCAGTCGACGGACAGGGGGACATCAGCCCCAGCATTTT.

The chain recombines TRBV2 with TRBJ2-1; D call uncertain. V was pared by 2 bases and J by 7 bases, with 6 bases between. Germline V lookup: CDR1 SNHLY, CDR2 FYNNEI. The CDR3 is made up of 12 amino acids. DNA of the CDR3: TGTGCCAGCAGTGAAACCAGAAATGAGCAGTTCTTC. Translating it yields CASSETRNEQFF.

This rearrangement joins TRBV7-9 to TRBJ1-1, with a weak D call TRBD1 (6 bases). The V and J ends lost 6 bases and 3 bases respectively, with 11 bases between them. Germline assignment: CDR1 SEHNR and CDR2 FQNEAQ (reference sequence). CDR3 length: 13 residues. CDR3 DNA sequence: TGTGCCAGCAGAAAGGGGGAAGACACTGAAGCTTTCTTT. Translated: CASRKGEDTEAFF. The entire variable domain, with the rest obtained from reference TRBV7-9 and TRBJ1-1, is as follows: DTGVSQNPRHKITKRGQNVTFRCDPISEHNRLYWYRQTLGQGPEFLTYFQNEAQLEKSRLLSDRFSAERPKGSFSTLEIQRTEQGDSAMYLCASRKGEDTEAFFGQGTRLTVV.

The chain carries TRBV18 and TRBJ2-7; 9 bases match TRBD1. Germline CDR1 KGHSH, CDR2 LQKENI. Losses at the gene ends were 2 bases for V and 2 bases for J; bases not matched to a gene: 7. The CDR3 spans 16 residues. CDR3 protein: CASSPARTGEAYEQYF. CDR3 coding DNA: TGTGCCAGCTCACCAGCGCGGACAGGGGAGGCCTACGAGCAGTACTTC.

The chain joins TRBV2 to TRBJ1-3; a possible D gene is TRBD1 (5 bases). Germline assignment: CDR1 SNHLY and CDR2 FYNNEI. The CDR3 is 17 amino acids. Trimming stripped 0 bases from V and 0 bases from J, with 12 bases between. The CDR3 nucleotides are TGTGCCAGCAGTGAAGCGGGGACGGGACTCTCTGGAAACACCATATATTTT. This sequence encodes CASSEAGTGLSGNTIYF.

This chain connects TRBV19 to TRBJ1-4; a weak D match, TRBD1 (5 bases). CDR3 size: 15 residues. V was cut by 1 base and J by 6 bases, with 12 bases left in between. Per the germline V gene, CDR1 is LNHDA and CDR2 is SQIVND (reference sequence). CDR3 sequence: CASSIVGHRDEKLFF. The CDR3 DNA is TGTGCCAGTAGTATAGTTGGACATCGGGATGAAAAACTGTTTTTT.

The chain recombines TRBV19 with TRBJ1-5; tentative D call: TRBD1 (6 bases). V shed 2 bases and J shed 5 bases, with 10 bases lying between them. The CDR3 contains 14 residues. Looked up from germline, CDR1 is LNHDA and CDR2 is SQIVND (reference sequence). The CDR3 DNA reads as TGTGCCAGTAGTATACAGGGGACTGATCAGCCCCAGCATTTT. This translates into CASSIQGTDQPQHF.

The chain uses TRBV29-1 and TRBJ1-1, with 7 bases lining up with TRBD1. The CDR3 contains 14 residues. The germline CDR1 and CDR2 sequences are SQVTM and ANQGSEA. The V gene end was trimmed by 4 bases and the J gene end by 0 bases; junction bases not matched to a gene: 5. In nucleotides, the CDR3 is TGCAGCGTTGGACAGGGTCTTATGAACACTGAAGCTTTCTTT. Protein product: CSVGQGLMNTEAFF.

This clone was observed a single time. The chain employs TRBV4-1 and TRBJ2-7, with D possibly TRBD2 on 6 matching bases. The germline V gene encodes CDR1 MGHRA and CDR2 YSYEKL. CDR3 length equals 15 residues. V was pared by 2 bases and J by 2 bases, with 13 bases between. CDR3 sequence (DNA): TGCGCCAGCAGCCAAACAGGCGGGATTACCTACGAGCAGTACTTC. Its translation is CASSQTGGITYEQYF.

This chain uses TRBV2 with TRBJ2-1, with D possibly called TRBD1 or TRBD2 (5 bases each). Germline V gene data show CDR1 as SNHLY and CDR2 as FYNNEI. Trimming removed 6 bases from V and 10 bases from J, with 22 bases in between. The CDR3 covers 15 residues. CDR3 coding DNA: TGTGCCAGCAGCTACGGGACCATCGATCCAGGGGAGCAGTTCTTC. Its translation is CASSYGTIDPGEQFF.

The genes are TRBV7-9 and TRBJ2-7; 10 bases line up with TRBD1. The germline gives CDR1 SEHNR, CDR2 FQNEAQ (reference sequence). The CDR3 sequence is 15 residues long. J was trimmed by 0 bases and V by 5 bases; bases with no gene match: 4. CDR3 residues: CASSTGTGDSYEQYF. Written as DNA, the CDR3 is TGTGCCAGCAGCACGGGGACAGGGGACTCCTACGAGCAGTACTTC.

The CDR3, as DNA: TGCGCCAGCAGCTTTGGCAGCAACTACTACAATGAGCAGTTCTTC. Protein product: CASSFGSNYYNEQFF. The J gene is TRBJ2-1, the V gene TRBV5-1; unclear D gene. Germline values: CDR1 SGHRS, CDR2 YFSETQ. V lost 2 bases and J 3 bases, leaving 12 bases between the germline ends. The CDR3 is 15 amino acids. Looking up the rest from reference TRBV5-1 and TRBJ2-1 gives the full variable domain: KAGVTQTPRYLIKTRGQQVTLSCSPISGHRSVSWYQQTPGQGLQFLFEYFSETQRNKGNFPGRFSGRQFSNSRSEMNVSTLELGDSALYLCASSFGSNYYNEQFFGPGTRLTVL.

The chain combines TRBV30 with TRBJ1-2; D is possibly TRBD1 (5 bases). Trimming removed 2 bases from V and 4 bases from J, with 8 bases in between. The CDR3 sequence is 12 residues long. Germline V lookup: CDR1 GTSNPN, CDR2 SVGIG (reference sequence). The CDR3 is CAWSPGGYGYTF. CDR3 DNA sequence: TGTGCCTGGAGTCCCGGGGGCTATGGCTACACCTTC.

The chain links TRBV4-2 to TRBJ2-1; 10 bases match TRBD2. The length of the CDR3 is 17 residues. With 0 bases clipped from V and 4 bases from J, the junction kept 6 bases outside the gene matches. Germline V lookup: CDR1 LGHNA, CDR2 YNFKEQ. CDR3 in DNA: TGTGCCAGCAGCCAAGATCTAACTAGCGGGATATACAATGAGCAGTTCTTC. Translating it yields CASSQDLTSGIYNEQFF.

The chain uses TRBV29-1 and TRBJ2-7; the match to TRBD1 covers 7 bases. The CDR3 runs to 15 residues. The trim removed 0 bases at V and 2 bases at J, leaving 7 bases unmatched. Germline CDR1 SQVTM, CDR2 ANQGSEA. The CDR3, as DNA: TGCAGCGTTGAAGATCAGACAGGGCAGGCCTACGAGCAGTACTTC. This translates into CSVEDQTGQAYEQYF.

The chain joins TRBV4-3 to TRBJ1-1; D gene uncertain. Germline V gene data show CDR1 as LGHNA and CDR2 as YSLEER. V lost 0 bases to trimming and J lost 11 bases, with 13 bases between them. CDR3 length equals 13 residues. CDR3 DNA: TGCGCCAGCAGCCAAGACGCAGTGCAGACGGCTTTCTTT. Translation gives CASSQDAVQTAFF.

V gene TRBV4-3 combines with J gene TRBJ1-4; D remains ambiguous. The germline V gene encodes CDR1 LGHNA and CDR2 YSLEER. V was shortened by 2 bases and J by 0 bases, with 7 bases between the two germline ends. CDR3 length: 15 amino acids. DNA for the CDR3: TGCGCCAGCAGCCAACAGGTTGCAACTAATGAAAAACTGTTTTTT. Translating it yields CASSQQVATNEKLFF.

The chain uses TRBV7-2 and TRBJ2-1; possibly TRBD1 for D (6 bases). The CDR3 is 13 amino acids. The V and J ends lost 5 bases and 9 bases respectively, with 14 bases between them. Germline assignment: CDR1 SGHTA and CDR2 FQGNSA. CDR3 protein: CASSRTGIGEQFF. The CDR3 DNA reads TGTGCCAGCAGCCGAACAGGGATCGGTGAGCAGTTCTTC.